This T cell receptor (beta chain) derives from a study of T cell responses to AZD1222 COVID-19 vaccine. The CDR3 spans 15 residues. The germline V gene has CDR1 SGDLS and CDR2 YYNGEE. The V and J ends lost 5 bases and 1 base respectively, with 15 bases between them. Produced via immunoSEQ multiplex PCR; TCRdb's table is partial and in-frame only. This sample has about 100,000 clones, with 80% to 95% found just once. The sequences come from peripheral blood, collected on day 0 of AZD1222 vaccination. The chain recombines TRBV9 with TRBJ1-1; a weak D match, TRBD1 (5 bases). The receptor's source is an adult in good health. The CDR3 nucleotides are TGTGCCAGCAGGCAAGGTTGGGGCGAGAACACTGAAGCTTTCTTT. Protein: CASRQGWGENTEAFF.